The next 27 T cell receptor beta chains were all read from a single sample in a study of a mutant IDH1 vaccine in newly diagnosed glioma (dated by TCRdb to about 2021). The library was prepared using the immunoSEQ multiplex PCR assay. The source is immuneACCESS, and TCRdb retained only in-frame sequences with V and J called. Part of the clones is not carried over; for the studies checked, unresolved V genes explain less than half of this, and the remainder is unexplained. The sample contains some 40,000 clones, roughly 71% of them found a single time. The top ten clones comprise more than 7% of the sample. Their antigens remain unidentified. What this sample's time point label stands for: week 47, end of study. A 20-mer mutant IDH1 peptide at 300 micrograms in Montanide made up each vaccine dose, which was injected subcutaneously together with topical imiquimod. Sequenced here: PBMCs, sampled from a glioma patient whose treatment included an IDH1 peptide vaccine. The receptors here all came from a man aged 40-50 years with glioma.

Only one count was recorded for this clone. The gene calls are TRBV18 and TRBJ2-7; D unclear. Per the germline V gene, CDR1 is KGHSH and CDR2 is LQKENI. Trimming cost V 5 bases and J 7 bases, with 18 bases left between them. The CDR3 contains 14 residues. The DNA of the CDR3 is TGTGCCAGCTCAGCCCGGGTATGGACCTGGGAGCAGTACGTC. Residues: CASSARVWTWEQYV.

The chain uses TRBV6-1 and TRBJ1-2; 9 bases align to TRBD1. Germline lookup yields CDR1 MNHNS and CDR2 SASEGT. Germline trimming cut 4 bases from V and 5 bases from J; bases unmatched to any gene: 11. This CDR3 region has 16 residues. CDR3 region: CASSGNRDRDSYGYTF. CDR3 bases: TGTGCCAGCAGTGGTAACCGGGACAGGGATTCATATGGCTACACCTTC.

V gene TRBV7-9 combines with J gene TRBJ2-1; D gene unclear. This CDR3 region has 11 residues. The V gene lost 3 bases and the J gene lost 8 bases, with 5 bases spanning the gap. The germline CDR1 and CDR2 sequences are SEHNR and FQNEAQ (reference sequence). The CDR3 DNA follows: TGTGCCAGCAGCTTCCCCGATGAGCAGTTCTTC. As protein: CASSFPDEQFF.

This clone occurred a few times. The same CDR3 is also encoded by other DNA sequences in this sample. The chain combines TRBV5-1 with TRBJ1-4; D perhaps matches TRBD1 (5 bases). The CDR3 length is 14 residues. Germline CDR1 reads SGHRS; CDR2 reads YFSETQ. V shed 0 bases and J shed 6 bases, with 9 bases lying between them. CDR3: CASSLGGGDEKLFF. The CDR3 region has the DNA TGCGCCAGCAGCTTGGGTGGGGGGGATGAAAAACTGTTTTTT.

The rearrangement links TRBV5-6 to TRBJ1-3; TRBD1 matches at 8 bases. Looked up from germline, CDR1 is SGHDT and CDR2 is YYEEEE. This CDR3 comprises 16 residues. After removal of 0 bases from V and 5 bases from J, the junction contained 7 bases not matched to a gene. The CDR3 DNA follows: TGTGCCAGCAGCTTGGCCGGGACAGGAAGACGAAACACCATATATTTT. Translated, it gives CASSLAGTGRRNTIYF.

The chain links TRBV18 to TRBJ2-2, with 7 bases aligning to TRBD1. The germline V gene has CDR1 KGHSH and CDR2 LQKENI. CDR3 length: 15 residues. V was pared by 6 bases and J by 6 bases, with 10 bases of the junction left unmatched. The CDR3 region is CASSTGQPRPGELFF. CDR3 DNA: TGTGCCAGCTCGACGGGACAGCCACGTCCCGGGGAGCTGTTTTTT.

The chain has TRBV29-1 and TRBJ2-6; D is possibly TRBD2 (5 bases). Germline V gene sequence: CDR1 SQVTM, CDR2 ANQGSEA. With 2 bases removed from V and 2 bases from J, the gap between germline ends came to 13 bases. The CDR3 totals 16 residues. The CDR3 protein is CSVETGSVPGANVLTF. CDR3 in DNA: TGCAGCGTTGAAACGGGGTCGGTACCTGGGGCCAACGTCCTGACTTTC.

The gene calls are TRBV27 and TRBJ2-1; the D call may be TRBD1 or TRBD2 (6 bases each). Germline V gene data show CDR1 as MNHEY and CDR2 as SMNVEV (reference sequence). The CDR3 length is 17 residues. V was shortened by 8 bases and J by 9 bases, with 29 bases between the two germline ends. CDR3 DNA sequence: TGTGCCAGCCGCTCCTTCAGGGGATTAGGTGGGGGGATTGAGCAGTTCTTC. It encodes CASRSFRGLGGGIEQFF.

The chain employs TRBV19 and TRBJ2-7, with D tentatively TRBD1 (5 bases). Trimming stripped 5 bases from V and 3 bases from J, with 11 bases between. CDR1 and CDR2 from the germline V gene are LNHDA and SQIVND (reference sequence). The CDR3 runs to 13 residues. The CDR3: CASSPGADYEQYF. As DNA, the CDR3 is TGTGCCAGTAGTCCTGGGGCCGACTACGAGCAGTACTTC.

CDR3 nucleotides: TGTGCCAGCAGCGTCGGGGACAGGTCGACTGAAGCTTTCTTT. It codes for CASSVGDRSTEAFF. The V gene is TRBV9, the J gene TRBJ1-1; the match to TRBD1 covers 8 bases. Losses at the gene ends were 2 bases for V and 5 bases for J; bases not matched to a gene: 5. CDR3 length: 14 amino acids. CDR1 and CDR2 from the germline V gene are SGDLS and YYNGEE.

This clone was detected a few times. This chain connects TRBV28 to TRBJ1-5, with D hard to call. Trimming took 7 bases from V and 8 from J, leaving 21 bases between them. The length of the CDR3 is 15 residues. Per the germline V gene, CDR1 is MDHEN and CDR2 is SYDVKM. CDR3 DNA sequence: TGTGCCAGCACCTTAGGGCCCGTAGAGGTTAAGCCCCAGCATTTT. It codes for CASTLGPVEVKPQHF.

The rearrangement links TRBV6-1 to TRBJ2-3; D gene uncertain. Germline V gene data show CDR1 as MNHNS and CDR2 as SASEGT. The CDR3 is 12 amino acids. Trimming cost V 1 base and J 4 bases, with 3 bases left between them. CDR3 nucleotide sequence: TGTGCCAGCAGTGAAGGGGCAGATACGCAGTATTTT. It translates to CASSEGADTQYF.

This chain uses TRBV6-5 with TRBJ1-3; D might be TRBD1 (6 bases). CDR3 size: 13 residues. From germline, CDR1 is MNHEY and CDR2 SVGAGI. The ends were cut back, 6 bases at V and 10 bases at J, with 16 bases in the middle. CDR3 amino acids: CASSSGERRTIYF. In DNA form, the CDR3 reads TGTGCCAGCAGCTCAGGGGAACGACGGACCATATATTTT.

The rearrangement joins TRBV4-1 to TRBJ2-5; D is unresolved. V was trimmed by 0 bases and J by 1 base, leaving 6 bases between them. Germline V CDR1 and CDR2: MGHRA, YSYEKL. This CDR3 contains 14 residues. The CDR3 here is CASSQDNSQETQYF. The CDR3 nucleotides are TGCGCCAGCAGCCAAGATAACAGCCAAGAGACCCAGTACTTC.

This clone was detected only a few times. CDR3 protein: CASSVGVGVSGGYTF. The CDR3 region has the DNA TGTGCCAGCAGCGTAGGAGTGGGGGTGAGCGGTGGCTACACCTTC. This chain uses TRBV9 with TRBJ1-2; the D gene is possibly TRBD1 (5 bases). Trimming removed 0 bases from V and 7 bases from J, with 16 bases in between. The CDR3 consists of 15 residues. Germline CDR1 SGDLS, CDR2 YYNGEE.

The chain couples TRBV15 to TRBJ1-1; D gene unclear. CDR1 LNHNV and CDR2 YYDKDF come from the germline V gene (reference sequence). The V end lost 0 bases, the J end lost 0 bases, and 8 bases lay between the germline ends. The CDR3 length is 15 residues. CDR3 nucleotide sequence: TGTGCCACCAGCAGAGACCTGAGGTTGAACACTGAAGCTTTCTTT. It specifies CATSRDLRLNTEAFF.

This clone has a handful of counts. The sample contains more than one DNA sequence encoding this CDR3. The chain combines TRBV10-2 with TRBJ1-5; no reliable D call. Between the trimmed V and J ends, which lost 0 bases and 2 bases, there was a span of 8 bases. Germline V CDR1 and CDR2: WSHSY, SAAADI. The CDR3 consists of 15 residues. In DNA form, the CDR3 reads TGCGCCAGCAGTGAGTCCGGGCACCGCAATCAGCCCCAGCATTTT. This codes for CASSESGHRNQPQHF.

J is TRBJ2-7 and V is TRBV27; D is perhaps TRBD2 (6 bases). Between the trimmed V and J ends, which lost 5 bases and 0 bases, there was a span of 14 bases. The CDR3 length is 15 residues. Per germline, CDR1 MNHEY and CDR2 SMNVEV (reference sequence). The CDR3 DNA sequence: TGTGCCAGCAGTCACCGGGACTTTCTCTCCTACGAGCAGTACTTC. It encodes CASSHRDFLSYEQYF.

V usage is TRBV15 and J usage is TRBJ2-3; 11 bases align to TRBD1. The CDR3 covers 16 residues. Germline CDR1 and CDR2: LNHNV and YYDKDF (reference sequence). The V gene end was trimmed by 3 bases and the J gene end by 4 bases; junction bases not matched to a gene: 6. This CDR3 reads CATSRGTGGRADTQYF. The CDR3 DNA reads TGTGCCACCAGCAGGGGGACAGGGGGTAGAGCAGATACGCAGTATTTT.

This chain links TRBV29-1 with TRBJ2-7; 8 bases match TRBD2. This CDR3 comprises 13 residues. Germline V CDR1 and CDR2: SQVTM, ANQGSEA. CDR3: CSSTSGSRGEQYF. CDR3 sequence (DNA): TGCAGTTCTACTAGCGGCAGTAGGGGGGAGCAGTACTTC.

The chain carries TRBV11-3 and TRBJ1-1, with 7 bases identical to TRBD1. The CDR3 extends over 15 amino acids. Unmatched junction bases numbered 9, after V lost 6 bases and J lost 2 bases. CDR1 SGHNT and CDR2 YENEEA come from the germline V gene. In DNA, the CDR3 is TGTGCCAGCAGACAAACGGACAGGCCCAACACTGAAGCTTTCTTT. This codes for CASRQTDRPNTEAFF.

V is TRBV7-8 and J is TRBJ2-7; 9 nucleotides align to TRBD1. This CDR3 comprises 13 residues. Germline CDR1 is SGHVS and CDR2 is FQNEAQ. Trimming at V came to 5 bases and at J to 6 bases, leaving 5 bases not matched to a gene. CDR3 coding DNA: TGTGCCAGCAGCCGGACAGGGGTTGGCGAGCAGTACTTC. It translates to CASSRTGVGEQYF.

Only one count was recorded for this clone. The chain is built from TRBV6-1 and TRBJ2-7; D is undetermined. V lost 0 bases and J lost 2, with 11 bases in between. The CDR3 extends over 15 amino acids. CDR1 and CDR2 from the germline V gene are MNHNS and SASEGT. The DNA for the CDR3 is TGTGCCAGCAGTGAAGCGCTTGGGGTAACCTACGAGCAGTACGTC. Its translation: CASSEALGVTYEQYV.

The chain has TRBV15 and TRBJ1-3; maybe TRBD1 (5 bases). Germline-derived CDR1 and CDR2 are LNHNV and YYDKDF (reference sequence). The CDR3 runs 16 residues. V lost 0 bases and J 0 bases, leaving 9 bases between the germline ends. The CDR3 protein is CATSRDWGDSGNTIYF. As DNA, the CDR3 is TGTGCCACCAGCAGAGATTGGGGGGACTCTGGAAACACCATATATTTT.

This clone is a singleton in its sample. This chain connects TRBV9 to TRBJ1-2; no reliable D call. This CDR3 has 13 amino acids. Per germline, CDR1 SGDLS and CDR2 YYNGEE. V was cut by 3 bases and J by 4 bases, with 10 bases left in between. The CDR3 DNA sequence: TGTGCCAGCAGCGGCCCTCCGCTCTATGGCTACACCTTC. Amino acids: CASSGPPLYGYTF.

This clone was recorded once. The CDR3 protein is CASSSASYEQYV. DNA for the CDR3: TGTGCCAGCTCCTCGGCCTCCTACGAGCAGTACGTC. The V call is TRBV6-1, the J call TRBJ2-7, with D hard to call. Between the trimmed V and J ends, which lost 8 bases and 0 bases, there was a span of 8 bases. In germline, CDR1 is MNHNS, CDR2 SASEGT. The CDR3 is 12 amino acids.

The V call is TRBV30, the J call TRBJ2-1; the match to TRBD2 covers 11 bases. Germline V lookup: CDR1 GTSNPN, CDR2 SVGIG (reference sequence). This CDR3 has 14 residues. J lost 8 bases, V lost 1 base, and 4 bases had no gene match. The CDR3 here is CAWSGLAGLDEQFF. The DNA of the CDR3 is TGTGCCTGGAGTGGACTAGCGGGATTGGATGAGCAGTTCTTC.